Below are 13 T cell receptor beta chains sequenced from a single sample in a study of blood T cells in healthy people across ages. Alongside a J-beta primer mix, a sample-barcoded 5' primer served in a second PCR lasting about 7 to 12 cycles. TCRdb re-analysed the 5' RACE reads in MiXCR, keeping a single row per CDR3 protein. The sample shows 800,000 or so distinct CDR3 sequences, roughly 25% of them seen only once. This sample was shared with a second study, whose subject was T cells of mothers and their children.

Sequencing input: blood. The origin of the receptors is a boy aged 5 to 17 in good health.

This chain uses TRBV7-9 with TRBJ2-1; 10 positions agree with TRBD2. Germline V gives CDR1 SEHNR, CDR2 FQNEAQ (reference sequence). The junction had 6 bases not matched to a gene; V was cut back by 0 bases and J by 7 bases. The CDR3 length is 16 residues. DNA for the CDR3: TGTGCCAGCAGCTTAGCGCCAGCGGGGGGGCAAAATGAGCAGTTCTTC. This translates into CASSLAPAGGQNEQFF.

This clonotype was seen only a few times. The chain joins TRBV5-1 to TRBJ2-7, with a tentative D call TRBD2 (6 bases). V gave up 5 bases and J gave up 1 base, with 13 bases separating them. Germline V gives CDR1 SGHRS, CDR2 YFSETQ. This CDR3 region has 14 residues. The CDR3 here is CASSFTSSSYEQYF. CDR3 DNA sequence: TGCGCCAGCAGTTTTACTAGCTCTTCCTACGAGCAGTACTTC.

This clonotype has only a few counts. The chain carries TRBV28 and TRBJ1-4, with D maybe TRBD1 (5 bases). In germline, CDR1 is MDHEN, CDR2 SYDVKM. V was shortened by 3 bases and J by 8 bases, with 13 bases between the two germline ends. The CDR3 loop spans 14 amino acids. The CDR3 loop is CASSFQGLGEKLFF. The CDR3 region has the DNA TGTGCCAGCAGTTTCCAGGGTTTGGGGGAAAAACTGTTTTTT.

The CDR3 nucleotides are TGTGCCAGCAGTTTAGCGGGACAGGGTATCGGCTACACCTTC. This codes for CASSLAGQGIGYTF. The chain is built from TRBV12-3 or TRBV12-4 and TRBJ1-2; 9 bases agree with TRBD1. CDR3 length equals 14 residues. V shed 0 bases and J 8 bases; nucleotides not matched to a gene: 4.

The chain combines TRBV11-1 with TRBJ2-3; D is unresolved. V was cut by 4 bases and J by 12 bases, with 14 bases left in between. The CDR3 is 12 amino acids. Germline CDR1 is SGHAT and CDR2 is FQDESV (reference sequence). The CDR3 region is CASSSGPRVQYF. CDR3 DNA: TGTGCCAGCAGCTCCGGGCCGCGTGTTCAGTATTTT.

The sample holds a few counts of this clonotype. The chain links TRBV6-2 or TRBV6-3 to TRBJ2-1; TRBD2 matches at 9 bases. Germline V lookup: CDR1 MNHEY, CDR2 SVGEGT. The CDR3 runs to 16 residues. V gave up 2 bases and J gave up 8 bases; unmatched junction bases: 10. The CDR3 DNA reads TGTGCCAGCAGTTACGCGGCGGGGGGGCTAAGTGATGAGCAGTTCTTC. Protein sequence: CASSYAAGGLSDEQFF.

This clonotype showed up many times. The J gene is TRBJ2-2, the V gene TRBV6-6; D uncertain. Germline CDR1 and CDR2: MNHNY and SVGAGI (reference sequence). V dropped 6 bases and J dropped 0 bases, with 11 bases sitting between them. The CDR3 length is 15 residues. The CDR3 nucleotides read TGTGCCAGCAGCTTGGGTGGGTCGAACACCGGGGAGCTGTTTTTT. Residues: CASSLGGSNTGELFF.

This clonotype showed up just a few times. V usage is TRBV18 and J usage is TRBJ1-1; D is uncertain. V was shortened by 3 bases and J by 1 base, with 27 bases between the two germline ends. The CDR3 has 20 residues. Germline V gene lookup returns CDR1 KGHSH and CDR2 LQKENI. The CDR3 protein is CASSPTTLHVSTSTNTEAFF. Here the CDR3 DNA reads TGTGCCAGCTCACCGACGACTTTGCATGTATCAACTTCAACGAACACTGAAGCTTTCTTT.

This clonotype came up many times. The V call is TRBV6-5, the J call TRBJ1-5; D remains unclear. The V gene lost 0 bases and the J gene lost 4 bases, with 4 bases spanning the gap. The CDR3 totals 13 residues. Germline V gene sequence: CDR1 MNHEY, CDR2 SVGAGI. CDR3 coding DNA: TGTGCCAGCAGTTACTCCCAGAATCAGCCCCAGCATTTT. It encodes CASSYSQNQPQHF.

This chain uses TRBV11-2 with TRBJ2-3, with 9 positions matching TRBD2. Germline loops: CDR1 SGHAT, CDR2 FQNNGV. The CDR3 has 16 residues. J was trimmed by 1 base and V by 1 base; bases with no gene match: 3. CDR3 in amino acids: CASSLVSSGGTDTQYF. In DNA form, the CDR3 reads TGTGCCAGCAGCTTAGTCTCTAGCGGGGGCACAGATACGCAGTATTTT. Together with reference TRBV11-2 and TRBJ2-3, the CDR3 gives the full variable domain: EAGVAQSPRYKIIEKRQSVAFWCNPISGHATLYWYQQILGQGPKLLIQFQNNGVVDDSQLPKDRFSAERLKGVDSTLKIQPAKLEDSAVYLCASSLVSSGGTDTQYFGPGTRLTVL.

This clonotype came up a few times. This chain connects TRBV6-5 to TRBJ1-1; the D gene is possibly TRBD1 (5 bases). The germline CDR1 and CDR2 sequences are MNHEY and SVGAGI. The CDR3 totals 14 residues. Trimming stripped 1 base from V and 3 bases from J, with 9 bases between. CDR3 protein: CASSYYRDDTEAFF. DNA for the CDR3: TGTGCCAGCAGTTACTACCGGGACGACACTGAAGCTTTCTTT.

V usage is TRBV18 and J usage is TRBJ1-1; 11 bases fit TRBD1. This CDR3 has 17 amino acids. V shed 1 base, J shed 0 bases, and the junction held 4 bases outside the gene matches. The germline CDR1 and CDR2 sequences are KGHSH and LQKENI. CDR3 nucleotides: TGTGCCAGCTCACCACTTGGACAGGGGGCTGTGAACACTGAAGCTTTCTTT. Translation: CASSPLGQGAVNTEAFF.

This clonotype was seen at least ten times. The chain has TRBV29-1 and TRBJ1-1, with no clear D. CDR3 size: 11 residues. In germline, CDR1 is SQVTM, CDR2 ANQGSEA. Trimming took off 5 bases at V and 1 base at J, with 5 bases between the two ends. CDR3 in amino acids: CSVSRNTEAFF. The CDR3 DNA reads TGCAGCGTTAGCCGGAACACTGAAGCTTTCTTT.